This T cell receptor beta chain was obtained from a study of shared clonotypes between healthy human individuals. Study-wide results and caveats: Some naive CD4 clonotypes, 5% to 5.5%, turned up in common across four donors.

On this clone: Its cognate antigen is unknown.

The study ran the assay at deep level. The assay was immunoSEQ multiplex PCR, and TCRdb's table has in-frame clones only and misses some. The repertoire holds under 1 million clones, 80% to 95% seen once, with 20% to 30% in the top ten. Naive CD8 cells comprised CD45RO-negative, CCR7-positively selected cells, excluding terminally differentiated effector memory CD45RA+ cells. The CDR3 spans 16 residues. V dropped 4 bases and J dropped 8; count of bases not matched to a gene: 7. In germline, CDR1 is MNHEY, CDR2 SMNVEV (reference sequence). The chain recombines TRBV27 with TRBJ2-1; 14 positions match TRBD2. The receptor was derived from a man aged 25 to 45 in good health. Material for sequencing was naive CD8+ T cells sorted from blood. The CDR3 DNA sequence: TGTGCCAGCAGTTCGACGACTAGCGGGAGGGCCGATGAGCAGTTCTTC. This encodes CASSSTTSGRADEQFF.